This is a list of T cell receptor beta chains from one sample in a study of blood T cell repertoires in COVID-19. Generated by immunoSEQ multiplex PCR, the TCRdb table keeps only in-frame clones and is missing some. The sample carries some 59,000 clones, roughly 76% recorded once. Sequencing was carried out using peripheral blood. The receptor set was obtained from a woman aged 60 to 75 with acute or convalescent COVID-19. Both conserved end residues are part of each CDR3. A D gene is named only where the DNA matches it firmly. Clone size, where shown, is once, few, many, or a class for clones that have expanded.

v_call	d_call	clone_size	j_call	cdr3_aa	cdr3_nt
TRBV2	TRBD1	-	TRBJ1-6	CASSDWDRDNSPLHF	TGTGCCAGCAGTGATTGGGACAGGGATAATTCACCCCTCCACTTT
TRBV6-5	-	-	TRBJ1-3	CASSYGGTGNTIYF	TGTGCCAGCAGTTACGGGGGGACTGGAAACACCATATATTTT
TRBV12-3/TRBV12-4	-	-	TRBJ1-5	CASSYTNRPQHF	TGTGCCAGCAGTTATACAAATCGGCCCCAGCATTTT
TRBV24-1	TRBD2	-	TRBJ2-1	CATSDLGAGGFNEQFF	TGTGCCACCAGTGATTTGGGGGCGGGAGGGTTTAATGAGCAGTTCTTC
TRBV5-1	TRBD1	-	TRBJ1-1	CASSWGQGNTEAFF	TGCGCCAGCAGCTGGGGACAGGGGAACACTGAAGCTTTCTTT
TRBV20-1	-	-	TRBJ1-1	CSVGQNTEAFF	TGCAGCGTCGGACAGAACACTGAAGCTTTCTTT
TRBV10-3	TRBD2	-	TRBJ2-7	CAIRGTSGTYEQYF	TGTGCCATCAGGGGGACTAGCGGAACCTACGAGCAGTACTTC
TRBV6-5	-	-	TRBJ1-5	CASTREGSNQPQHF	TGTGCCAGCACACGCGAGGGTAGCAATCAGCCCCAGCATTTT
TRBV5-4	-	-	TRBJ1-6	CASSLVAGENSPLHF	TGTGCCAGCAGCTTGGTGGCAGGGGAGAATTCACCCCTCCACTTT
TRBV6-5	-	-	TRBJ2-1	CASSYRGNEQFF	TGTGCCAGCAGTTACAGAGGCAATGAGCAGTTCTTC
TRBV6-5	TRBD1	-	TRBJ1-2	CASRGTGNLYGYTF	TGTGCCAGCAGAGGGACAGGGAACCTATATGGCTACACCTTC
TRBV4-2	TRBD1	-	TRBJ1-5	CASSQDGAGQFHQPQHF	TGTGCCAGCAGCCAAGATGGGGCGGGACAGTTCCATCAGCCCCAGCATTTT
TRBV6-2/TRBV6-3	-	-	TRBJ2-7	CASSYFRAFPGYEQYF	TGTGCCAGCAGTTACTTCAGGGCCTTCCCGGGCTACGAGCAGTACTTC
TRBV19	-	-	TRBJ2-1	CASSAVAHEQFF	TGTGCCAGTAGTGCAGTAGCCCATGAGCAGTTCTTC
TRBV30	TRBD1	-	TRBJ1-2	CAWLDSGGSGYTF	TGTGCCTGGCTCGATTCAGGGGGCTCAGGCTACACCTTC
TRBV28	TRBD1	-	TRBJ1-5	CASSSTGGVQPQHF	TGTGCCAGCAGTTCCACAGGGGGCGTGCAGCCCCAGCATTTT
TRBV30	-	-	TRBJ1-5	CAWSVFPGGSNQPQHF	TGTGCCTGGAGTGTATTTCCGGGGGGAAGCAATCAGCCCCAGCATTTT
TRBV2	-	-	TRBJ2-7	CASRRQGKYEQYF	TGTGCCAGCAGGCGGCAGGGAAAGTACGAGCAGTACTTC
TRBV11-2	TRBD1	-	TRBJ2-5	CASSLGTGGEETQYF	TGTGCCAGCAGCCTCGGGACAGGGGGCGAGGAGACCCAGTACTTC
TRBV29-1	-	-	TRBJ1-2	CSVAGGTFGYTF	TGCAGCGTTGCGGGGGGGACTTTCGGCTACACCTTC
TRBV30	TRBD2	-	TRBJ2-7	CAWSARGYEQYF	TGTGCCTGGAGTGCGCGGGGGTACGAGCAGTACTTC
TRBV13	-	medium-sized	TRBJ2-7	CASSFGESSYEQYF	TGTGCCAGCAGCTTTGGAGAGAGCTCCTACGAGCAGTACTTC
TRBV4-1	-	once	TRBJ1-5	CASSQTGGQGSQPQHF	TGCGCCAGCAGCCAAACGGGGGGACAAGGGTCCCAGCCCCAGCATTTT
TRBV30	TRBD1	-	TRBJ1-6	CAWIDRGSNSPLHF	TGTGCCTGGATTGACAGGGGCTCTAATTCACCCCTCCACTTT
TRBV6-5	TRBD1	-	TRBJ1-5	CASSLLGTGHQPQHF	TGTGCCAGCAGTTTACTCGGGACAGGGCATCAGCCCCAGCATTTT
TRBV24-1	TRBD1	-	TRBJ1-4	CATSGTGSDEKLFF	TGTGCCACCAGTGGGACAGGGTCGGATGAAAAACTGTTTTTT
TRBV6-4	-	-	TRBJ1-1	CASKGGVFDTEAFF	TGTGCCAGCAAAGGAGGCGTTTTTGACACTGAAGCTTTCTTT
TRBV19	-	-	TRBJ1-1	CASSLGEMNTEAFF	TGTGCCAGTAGTTTAGGGGAGATGAACACTGAAGCTTTCTTT
TRBV5-6	-	-	TRBJ1-1	CASTPTVSNTEAFF	TGTGCCAGCACCCCGACAGTTTCGAACACTGAAGCTTTCTTT
TRBV10-3	TRBD1	-	TRBJ2-2	CAIRVPGQGAKDTGELFF	TGTGCCATCAGAGTCCCGGGACAGGGGGCGAAGGACACCGGGGAGCTGTTTTTT
TRBV28	TRBD1	-	TRBJ1-6	CASRSGQGPYNSPLHF	TGTGCCAGCAGATCCGGACAGGGACCTTATAATTCACCCCTCCACTTT
TRBV10-2	TRBD2	-	TRBJ2-1	CASSPPPGERGYNEQFF	TGCGCCAGCAGTCCGCCCCCTGGGGAGCGGGGGTACAATGAGCAGTTCTTC
TRBV2	-	-	TRBJ1-2	CASTRAAGYTF	TGTGCCAGCACGCGGGCCGCGGGCTACACCTTC
TRBV7-9	-	-	TRBJ1-6	CASSRESSYNSPLHF	TGTGCCAGCAGCAGGGAGAGCTCCTATAATTCACCCCTCCACTTT
TRBV5-1	-	-	TRBJ1-1	CASSLDPSPNTEAFF	TGCGCCAGCAGCTTGGATCCGAGCCCGAACACTGAAGCTTTCTTT
TRBV10-1	-	-	TRBJ1-2	CASGPSFWGGSYGYTF	TGCGCCAGCGGACCCTCCTTTTGGGGGGGCAGCTATGGCTACACCTTC
TRBV5-1	-	-	TRBJ2-3	CASSLAQVTDTQYF	TGCGCCAGCAGCTTGGCGCAGGTCACAGATACGCAGTATTTT
TRBV4-1	TRBD1	-	TRBJ1-1	CASSQGTGVFDTEAFF	TGCGCCAGCAGCCAAGGTACAGGGGTTTTTGACACTGAAGCTTTCTTT
TRBV28	-	-	TRBJ1-5	CASSYRARPQHF	TGTGCCAGCAGTTACAGGGCGCGGCCCCAGCATTTT
TRBV6-6	-	-	TRBJ1-4	CASSVLRATNEKLFF	TGTGCCAGCAGTGTACTCAGGGCGACTAATGAAAAACTGTTTTTT
TRBV25-1	TRBD1	-	TRBJ1-1	CASSPTGGLDTEAFF	TGTGCCAGCAGCCCGACAGGGGGCCTTGATACTGAAGCTTTCTTT
TRBV28	-	-	TRBJ1-1	CASSEIRAGTEAFF	TGTGCCAGCAGTGAGATCAGGGCAGGCACTGAAGCTTTCTTT
TRBV19	TRBD1	-	TRBJ2-5	CASSSRTGEETQYF	TGTGCCAGTAGTTCACGGACAGGGGAAGAGACCCAGTACTTC
TRBV5-1	TRBD2	-	TRBJ2-1	CASSFSGSSNEQFF	TGCGCCAGCAGCTTTAGCGGGAGCTCCAATGAGCAGTTCTTC
TRBV10-3	-	-	TRBJ1-1	CAISDLRGPTNTEAFF	TGTGCCATCAGTGACCTCAGGGGCCCAACGAACACTGAAGCTTTCTTT
TRBV6-5	TRBD2	-	TRBJ2-5	CASSLGRGAETQYF	TGTGCCAGCAGCCTAGGGAGGGGCGCGGAGACCCAGTACTTC
TRBV3-1/TRBV3-2	TRBD2	-	TRBJ2-1	CASRISGNSYNEQFF	TGTGCCAGCAGAATCAGCGGGAACTCCTACAATGAGCAGTTCTTC
TRBV7-8	-	-	TRBJ2-3	CASSWRQDTDTQYF	TGTGCCAGCAGCTGGAGGCAGGATACAGATACGCAGTATTTT
TRBV15	-	-	TRBJ2-7	CATSISSVYEQYF	TGTGCCACCAGCATCTCAAGCGTCTACGAGCAGTACTTC
TRBV6-5	-	-	TRBJ2-7	CASSYERDSEQYF	TGTGCCAGCAGTTACGAAAGGGACTCCGAGCAGTACTTC
TRBV19	TRBD1	-	TRBJ1-1	CASSSRTGFWEAFF	TGTGCCAGTAGTTCCCGGACAGGGTTCTGGGAAGCTTTCTTT
TRBV7-8	TRBD2	-	TRBJ2-1	CASSLGLAGYNEQFF	TGTGCCAGCAGCCTTGGACTAGCGGGGTACAATGAGCAGTTCTTC
TRBV28	-	-	TRBJ1-2	CASSLLASFYGYTF	TGTGCCAGCAGCCTGCTAGCCAGTTTCTATGGCTACACCTTC
TRBV28	-	-	TRBJ1-4	CASSFGGGSNEKLFF	TGTGCCAGCAGTTTCGGGGGAGGATCTAATGAAAAACTGTTTTTT
TRBV6-1	-	-	TRBJ2-7	CASSEFRIAGDYEQYF	TGTGCCAGCAGTGAATTCCGAATAGCCGGGGACTACGAGCAGTACTTC
TRBV5-6	-	once	TRBJ1-1	CASNFAQSMNTEAFF	TGTGCCAGCAACTTTGCACAGTCGATGAACACTGAAGCTTTCTTT
TRBV7-2	-	-	TRBJ1-2	CASSSPGKADYGYTF	TGTGCCAGCAGCTCGCCCGGGAAGGCCGACTATGGCTACACCTTC